The 27 T cell receptor beta chains below were found in one sample sequenced in a study of blood T cell repertoires in COVID-19. The protocol was immunoSEQ multiplex PCR, while the TCRdb copy is restricted to in-frame clones and leaves out a portion. The sample lists roughly 35,000 clones; roughly 88% were seen once. Sequencing was performed on peripheral blood. The origin of the receptors is a man aged 55 to 70 with active COVID-19.

The chain carries TRBV4-1 and TRBJ2-1; D perhaps matches TRBD1 (5 bases). The CDR3 sequence is 16 residues long. Trimming took 0 bases from V and 9 from J, leaving 18 bases between them. CDR1 is MGHRA and CDR2 is YSYEKL in the germline V gene. Here the CDR3 DNA reads TGCGCCAGCAGCCAAGATACCCAGGGTTTGCTGCTTGAGCAGTTCTTC. Its protein is CASSQDTQGLLLEQFF.

This chain connects TRBV2 to TRBJ1-2; unclear D gene. Trimming stripped 8 bases from V and 0 bases from J, with 7 bases between. The CDR3 spans 12 residues. Germline-derived CDR1 and CDR2 are SNHLY and FYNNEI. CDR3 sequence reads: CASAPPNYGYTF. CDR3 nucleotides: TGTGCCAGCGCGCCTCCTAACTATGGCTACACCTTC.

This clone occurred once. The J gene is TRBJ1-5, the V gene TRBV14; TRBD1 agrees at 8 bases. V dropped 5 bases and J dropped 1; count of bases not matched to a gene: 4. The germline V gene encodes CDR1 SGHDN and CDR2 FVKESK. The CDR3 covers 15 residues. CDR3 amino acids: CASSSGQVSNQPQHF. The DNA of the CDR3 is TGTGCCAGCAGCTCGGGACAGGTCAGCAATCAGCCCCAGCATTTT.

The chain recombines TRBV10-3 with TRBJ2-7, with 9 positions matching TRBD1. Germline lookup yields CDR1 ENHRY and CDR2 SYGVKD. The CDR3 totals 14 residues. The trim removed 9 bases at V and 4 bases at J, leaving 10 bases unmatched. The CDR3 DNA reads TGTGCCATTCAGCCGGGACAGGGCAGGTACGAGCAGTACTTC. Translating it yields CAIQPGQGRYEQYF.

The rearrangement joins TRBV5-1 to TRBJ2-7, with D possibly TRBD1 on 5 matching bases. This CDR3 is built from 14 residues. In germline, CDR1 is SGHRS, CDR2 YFSETQ. V was shortened by 7 bases and J by 2 bases, with 16 bases between the two germline ends. CDR3 in DNA: TGCGCCAGCCGGAGCCAGGGTGCAACCTACGAGCAGTACTTC. This codes for CASRSQGATYEQYF. Variable domain in full (rest from reference TRBV5-1 and TRBJ2-7): KAGVTQTPRYLIKTRGQQVTLSCSPISGHRSVSWYQQTPGQGLQFLFEYFSETQRNKGNFPGRFSGRQFSNSRSEMNVSTLELGDSALYLCASRSQGATYEQYFGPGTRLTVT.

The rearrangement joins TRBV19 to TRBJ2-5; a weak D match, TRBD2 (6 bases). The CDR3 is made up of 15 amino acids. The germline CDR1 and CDR2 sequences are LNHDA and SQIVND (reference sequence). The V end lost 5 bases, the J end lost 4 bases, and 17 bases lay between the germline ends. CDR3 region: CASSRSGSLRETQYF. The CDR3 coding sequence is TGTGCCAGTAGTCGGTCCGGGAGTCTGCGAGAGACCCAGTACTTC.

V is TRBV7-3 and J is TRBJ2-7, with D perhaps TRBD2 (6 bases). Trimming shortened V by 2 bases and J by 1 base, and 12 bases separated the two germline ends. Germline V gene sequence: CDR1 SGHTA, CDR2 FQGTGA. The CDR3 consists of 15 residues. As DNA, the CDR3 is TGTGCCAGCAGCTTAGATCTAGGACTATCCTACGAGCAGTACTTC. It translates to CASSLDLGLSYEQYF. Complete variable domain (other parts from reference TRBV7-3 and TRBJ2-7): GAGVSQTPSNKVTEKGKYVELRCDPISGHTALYWYRQSLGQGPEFLIYFQGTGAADDSGLPNDRFFAVRPEGSVSTLKIQRTERGDSAVYLCASSLDLGLSYEQYFGPGTRLTVT.

The rearrangement joins TRBV18 to TRBJ1-5, with D unclear. This CDR3 is 14 amino acids long. In germline, CDR1 is KGHSH, CDR2 LQKENI. Trimming took off 2 bases at V and 2 bases at J, with 7 bases between the two ends. DNA for the CDR3: TGTGCCAGCTCACCATCGATAGGCAATCAGCCCCAGCATTTT. This encodes CASSPSIGNQPQHF.

The rearrangement uses TRBV10-3 and TRBJ2-7; 7 positions match TRBD2. Germline V CDR1 and CDR2: ENHRY, SYGVKD. Germline trimming cut 2 bases from V and 2 bases from J; bases unmatched to any gene: 6. This CDR3 spans 15 amino acids. CDR3 loop: CAISEASGSTYEQYF. CDR3 DNA sequence: TGTGCCATCAGTGAGGCTAGCGGAAGTACCTACGAGCAGTACTTC.

This chain links TRBV6-5 with TRBJ2-2; TRBD2 agrees at 12 bases. Looked up from germline, CDR1 is MNHEY and CDR2 is SVGAGI. The CDR3 consists of 16 residues. V lost 4 bases and J lost 3; bases outside the gene matches: 3. The CDR3 nucleotides are TGTGCCAGCAGTTTGACTAGCGGGAGTCACACCGGGGAGCTGTTTTTT. Protein: CASSLTSGSHTGELFF.

J is TRBJ2-7 and V is TRBV7-6; 9 bases line up with TRBD2. The CDR3 consists of 15 residues. The junction had 4 bases not matched to a gene; V was cut back by 0 bases and J by 4 bases. CDR1 is SGHVS and CDR2 is FNYEAQ in the germline V gene. Written as DNA, the CDR3 is TGTGCCAGCAGCTTAGCGGCTAGCGGGGATTACGAGCAGTACTTC. Encoded protein: CASSLAASGDYEQYF.

The chain is built from TRBV9 and TRBJ2-2; no firm D call. V gave up 4 bases and J gave up 2 bases, with 9 bases separating them. The CDR3 has 14 amino acids. Germline loops: CDR1 SGDLS, CDR2 YYNGEE. DNA for the CDR3: TGTGCCAGCAGCCCAGACACAAACACCGGGGAGCTGTTTTTT. Its translation is CASSPDTNTGELFF.

This clone occurred a few times. V and J are TRBV3-1 (or the pseudogene TRBV3-2) and TRBJ1-6, with TRBD1 matching 8 bases. Trimming at V came to 1 base and at J to 7 bases, leaving 3 bases not matched to a gene. Germline V gene data show CDR1 as LGHDT and CDR2 as YNNKEL (reference sequence). This CDR3 region has 15 residues. CDR3 bases: TGTGCCAGCAGCCAAGCGACAGGGGCAAATTCACCCCTCCACTTT. It codes for CASSQATGANSPLHF.

The chain combines TRBV2 with TRBJ2-7, with TRBD2 as a possible D gene (6 bases). Trimming removed 7 bases from V and 2 bases from J, with 15 bases in between. The germline V gene encodes CDR1 SNHLY and CDR2 FYNNEI. This CDR3 has 14 amino acids. CDR3 in DNA: TGTGCCAGCAAGGTCCGGGAGAATCCCTACGAGCAGTACTTC. This codes for CASKVRENPYEQYF.

The genes are TRBV7-2 and TRBJ2-7; 10 bases fit TRBD2. V was clipped by 4 bases and J by 4 bases; unmatched bases: 7. Germline V gene data show CDR1 as SGHTA and CDR2 as FQGNSA. The CDR3 sequence is 15 residues long. The CDR3 DNA is TGTGCCAGCAGCTCAGGAGCGGGGGGGTGGTACGAGCAGTACTTC. Translated: CASSSGAGGWYEQYF. Supplemented by reference TRBV7-2 and TRBJ2-7, the full variable domain reads GAGVSQSPSNKVTEKGKDVELRCDPISGHTALYWYRQSLGQGLEFLIYFQGNSAPDKSGLPSDRFSAERTGGSVSTLTIQRTQQEDSAVYLCASSSGAGGWYEQYFGPGTRLTVT.

The chain joins TRBV7-2 to TRBJ1-3; a weak D match, TRBD1 (5 bases). V was clipped by 0 bases and J by 4 bases, with 16 bases between them. From germline, CDR1 is SGHTA and CDR2 FQGNSA. The CDR3 loop spans 17 amino acids. CDR3 nucleotide sequence: TGTGCCAGCAGCTTAGCGCTTGGGGACTGGGGCGGAAACACCATATATTTT. It encodes CASSLALGDWGGNTIYF. Looking up the rest from reference TRBV7-2 and TRBJ1-3 gives the full variable domain: GAGVSQSPSNKVTEKGKDVELRCDPISGHTALYWYRQSLGQGLEFLIYFQGNSAPDKSGLPSDRFSAERTGGSVSTLTIQRTQQEDSAVYLCASSLALGDWGGNTIYFGEGSWLTVV.

V and J are TRBV7-2 and TRBJ1-2, with TRBD1 matching 12 bases. This CDR3 is built from 17 residues. CDR1 SGHTA and CDR2 FQGNSA come from the germline V gene. J gave up 4 bases and V 6 bases, and 12 bases lay outside the gene matches. CDR3 amino acids: CASRELGQGALGYGYTF. The CDR3 DNA is TGTGCCAGCAGAGAGCTGGGACAGGGGGCTTTAGGCTATGGCTACACCTTC.

The chain's CDR3 is CASSHSMISTDTQYF. The CDR3 coding sequence is TGTGCCAGCAGCCACTCCATGATAAGCACAGATACGCAGTATTTT. V gene TRBV5-6 combines with J gene TRBJ2-3; D is unclear. In germline, CDR1 is SGHDT, CDR2 YYEEEE. The CDR3 loop spans 15 amino acids. V lost 4 bases, J lost 0 bases, and 12 bases lay in between.

The count of this clone is one. The J gene is TRBJ2-1, the V gene TRBV7-2; TRBD2 matches 12 bases. The CDR3 has 15 residues. Germline values: CDR1 SGHTA, CDR2 FQGNSA. J lost 8 bases, V lost 3 bases, and 5 bases had no gene match. CDR3 in DNA: TGTGCCAGCAGCTTGACTAGCGGGAGAGCCCATGAGCAGTTCTTC. This sequence encodes CASSLTSGRAHEQFF.

The chain recombines TRBV6-6 with TRBJ2-5; 8 nucleotides align to TRBD1. In germline, CDR1 is MNHNY, CDR2 SVGAGI (reference sequence). CDR3 length equals 15 residues. The junction had 9 bases not matched to a gene; V was cut back by 7 bases and J by 2 bases. Here the CDR3 DNA reads TGTGCCAGCACCTTAGACAGGGGTGTACAAGAGACCCAGTACTTC. This codes for CASTLDRGVQETQYF.

This chain connects TRBV10-3 to TRBJ2-5; TRBD2 is a possible D gene (7 bases). Germline-derived CDR1 and CDR2 are ENHRY and SYGVKD. Between the trimmed V and J ends, which lost 8 bases and 4 bases, there was a span of 17 bases. CDR3 length: 14 amino acids. CDR3 region: CAIRGAGAGETQYF. In nucleotides, the CDR3 is TGTGCCATCCGGGGCGCGGGGGCCGGAGAGACCCAGTACTTC.

The chain joins TRBV27 to TRBJ2-1; the match to TRBD2 covers 11 bases. CDR3 length: 16 amino acids. Germline V CDR1 and CDR2: MNHEY, SMNVEV (reference sequence). V gave up 4 bases and J gave up 9 bases; unmatched junction bases: 11. The CDR3 here is CASSYLAGGRGSEQFF. The CDR3 coding sequence is TGTGCCAGCAGTTATTTAGCGGGAGGGCGAGGGAGTGAGCAGTTCTTC.

The V and J genes are TRBV10-3 and TRBJ1-4, with 7 bases fitting TRBD1. J lost 4 bases, V lost 3 bases, and 2 bases had no gene match. Germline V lookup: CDR1 ENHRY, CDR2 SYGVKD. This CDR3 is built from 14 residues. CDR3 DNA sequence: TGTGCCATCAGTGATGACAGGGATAATGAAAAACTGTTTTTT. This gives the protein CAISDDRDNEKLFF.

The V gene is TRBV6-5, the J gene TRBJ1-6; 7 bases align to TRBD1. V shed 7 bases and J 7 bases; nucleotides not matched to a gene: 4. CDR1 and CDR2 (germline): MNHEY, SVGAGI. The CDR3 loop spans 13 amino acids. The CDR3 nucleotides are TGTGCCAGCAACAGGGGCTACAATTCACCCCTCCACTTT. Amino acids: CASNRGYNSPLHF.

The gene calls are TRBV3-1 (or the pseudogene TRBV3-2) and TRBJ2-2, with 7 bases fitting TRBD2. Looked up from germline, CDR1 is LGHDT and CDR2 is YNNKEL (reference sequence). The CDR3 runs 17 residues. J lost 4 bases, V lost 1 base, and 9 bases had no gene match. The CDR3 loop is CASSQVGGRVITGELFF. In nucleotides, the CDR3 is TGTGCCAGCAGCCAAGTGGGAGGGAGGGTGATCACCGGGGAGCTGTTTTTT.

The rearrangement uses TRBV6-2 or TRBV6-3 and TRBJ1-2; D gene uncertain. Trimming pared 3 bases from V and 7 bases from J, leaving 6 bases between. The CDR3 runs 11 residues. Germline CDR1 and CDR2: MNHEY and SVGEGT. The DNA of the CDR3 is TGTGCCAGCAGTTATGGAGTTGGCTACACCTTC. Protein: CASSYGVGYTF.

The chain couples TRBV5-5 to TRBJ2-3; 11 bases align to TRBD2. Germline trimming cut 4 bases from V and 6 bases from J; bases unmatched to any gene: 7. CDR1 is SGHKS and CDR2 is YYEKEE in the germline V gene (reference sequence). This CDR3 has 15 residues. DNA for the CDR3: TGTGCCAGCAGCCCCTCGGCTAGCGGGAGGGATACGCAGTATTTT. This encodes CASSPSASGRDTQYF.